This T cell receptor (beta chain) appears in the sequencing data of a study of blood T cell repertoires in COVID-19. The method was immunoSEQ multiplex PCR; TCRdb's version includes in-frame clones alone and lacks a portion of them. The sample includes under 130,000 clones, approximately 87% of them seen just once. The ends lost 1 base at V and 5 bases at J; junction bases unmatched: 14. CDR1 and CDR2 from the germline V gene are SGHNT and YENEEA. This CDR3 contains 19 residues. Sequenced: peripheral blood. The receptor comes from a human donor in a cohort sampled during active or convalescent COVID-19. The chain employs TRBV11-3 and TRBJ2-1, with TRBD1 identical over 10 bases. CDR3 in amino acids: CASSLGVKVGDRGNNEQFF. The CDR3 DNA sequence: TGTGCCAGCAGCTTAGGGGTTAAGGTCGGGGACAGGGGCAACAATGAGCAGTTCTTC.